These 5 T cell receptor beta chains share one sample of origin, sequenced in a study. Each CDR3 protein is one row after TCRdb ran MiXCR on the RT-PCR reads. The sample comprises about 680,000 distinct CDR3 sequences, about 14% of which are singletons, and 3.6% rests with the top ten. Sequenced sample: memory CD4+ T cells from blood. The receptors were sampled from a female donor in good health, serving as a healthy control.

This rearrangement joins TRBV4-2 to TRBJ2-1; D is uncertain. The germline gives CDR1 LGHNA, CDR2 YNFKEQ. V dropped 4 bases and J dropped 8 bases, with 9 bases sitting between them. This CDR3 has 12 residues. The CDR3 coding sequence is TGTGCCAGCAGCCGGCAGAACTATGAGCAGTTCTTC. Translated, it gives CASSRQNYEQFF.

This clonotype has just a few counts. V and J are TRBV6-6 and TRBJ1-6, with 9 bases lining up with TRBD1. V lost 6 bases, J lost 8 bases, and 2 bases stayed unmatched. The CDR3 consists of 13 residues. Germline CDR1 is MNHNY and CDR2 is SVGAGI (reference sequence). The CDR3 DNA is TGTGCCAGCAGGGGACAGGGTCATTCACCCCTCCACTTT. Amino acids: CASRGQGHSPLHF.

This clonotype has a handful of counts. This chain joins TRBV20-1 and TRBJ1-6; D call uncertain. Looked up from germline, CDR1 is DFQATT and CDR2 is SNEGSKA (reference sequence). V lost 3 bases to trimming and J lost 5 bases, with 8 bases between them. This CDR3 contains 13 residues. CDR3 sequence (DNA): TGCAGTGCTAGCCGGCAGGATAATTCACCCCTCCACTTT. Its protein is CSASRQDNSPLHF.

This clonotype has only a few counts. The rearrangement joins TRBV5-1 to TRBJ2-3; a weak D match, TRBD1 (6 bases). V was cut by 4 bases and J by 5 bases, with 14 bases left in between. This CDR3 contains 14 residues. Per germline, CDR1 SGHRS and CDR2 YFSETQ. The CDR3 bases are TGCGCCAGCAGCCCGGACAGCGAGCGAGATACGCAGTATTTT. This sequence encodes CASSPDSERDTQYF.

There are a few counts of this clonotype. This chain joins TRBV24-1 and TRBJ2-5; 7 bases agree with TRBD2. The germline V gene has CDR1 KGHDR and CDR2 SFDVKD. V dropped 1 base and J dropped 4; count of bases not matched to a gene: 11. CDR3 length: 17 residues. The CDR3 DNA sequence: TGTGCCACCAGTGATTTTGGTCCGGGAGGTGCGAGAGAGACCCAGTACTTC. Its protein is CATSDFGPGGARETQYF.